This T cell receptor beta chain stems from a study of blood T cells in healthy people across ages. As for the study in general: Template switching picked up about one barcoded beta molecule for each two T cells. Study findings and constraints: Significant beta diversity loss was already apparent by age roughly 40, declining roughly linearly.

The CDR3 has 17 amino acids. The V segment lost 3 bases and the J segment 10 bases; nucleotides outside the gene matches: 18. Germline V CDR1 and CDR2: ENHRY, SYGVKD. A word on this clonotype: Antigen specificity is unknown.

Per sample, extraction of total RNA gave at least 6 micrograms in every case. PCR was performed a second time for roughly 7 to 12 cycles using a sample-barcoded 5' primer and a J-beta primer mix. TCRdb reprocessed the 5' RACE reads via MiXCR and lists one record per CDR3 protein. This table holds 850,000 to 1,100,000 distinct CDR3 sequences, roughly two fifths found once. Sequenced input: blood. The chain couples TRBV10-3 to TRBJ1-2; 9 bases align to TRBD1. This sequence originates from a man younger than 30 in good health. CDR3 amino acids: CAISDRSPGQGNYIYTF. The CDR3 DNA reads TGTGCCATCAGTGACCGCTCACCGGGACAGGGCAACTATATCTACACCTTC.